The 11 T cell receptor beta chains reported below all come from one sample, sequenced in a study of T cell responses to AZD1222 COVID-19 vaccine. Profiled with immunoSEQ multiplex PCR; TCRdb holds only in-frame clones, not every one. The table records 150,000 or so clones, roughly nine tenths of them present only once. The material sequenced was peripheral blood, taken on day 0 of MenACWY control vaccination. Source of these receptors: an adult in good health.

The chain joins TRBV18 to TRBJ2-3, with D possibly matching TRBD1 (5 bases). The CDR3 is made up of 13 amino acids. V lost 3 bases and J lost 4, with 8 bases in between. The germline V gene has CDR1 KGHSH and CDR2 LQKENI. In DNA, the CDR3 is TGTGCCAGCTCACCGCAGGGATCAGATACGCAGTATTTT. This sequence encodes CASSPQGSDTQYF.

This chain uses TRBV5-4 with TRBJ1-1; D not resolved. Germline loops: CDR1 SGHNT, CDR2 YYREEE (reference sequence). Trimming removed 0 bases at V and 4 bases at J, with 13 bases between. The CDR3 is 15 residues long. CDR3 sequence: CASSLDLERATEAFF. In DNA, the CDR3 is TGTGCCAGCAGCTTGGACCTGGAGCGGGCCACTGAAGCTTTCTTT. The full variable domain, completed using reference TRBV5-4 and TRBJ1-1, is ETGVTQSPTHLIKTRGQQVTLRCSSQSGHNTVSWYQQALGQGPQFIFQYYREEENGRGNFPPRFSGLQFPNYSSELNVNALELDDSALYLCASSLDLERATEAFFGQGTRLTVV.

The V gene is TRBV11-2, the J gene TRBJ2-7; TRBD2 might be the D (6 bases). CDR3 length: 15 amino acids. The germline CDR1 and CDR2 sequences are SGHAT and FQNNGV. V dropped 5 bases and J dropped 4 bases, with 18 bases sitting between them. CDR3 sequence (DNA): TGTGCCAGCAGCCCTACACGACTAGGGAAATACGAGCAGTACGTC. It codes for CASSPTRLGKYEQYV.

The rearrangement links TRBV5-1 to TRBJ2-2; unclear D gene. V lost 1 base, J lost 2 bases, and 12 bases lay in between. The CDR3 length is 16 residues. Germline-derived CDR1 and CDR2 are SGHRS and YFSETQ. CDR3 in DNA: TGCGCCAGCAGCTTGTGGCGTGCCAGTAACACCGGGGAGCTGTTTTTT. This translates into CASSLWRASNTGELFF.

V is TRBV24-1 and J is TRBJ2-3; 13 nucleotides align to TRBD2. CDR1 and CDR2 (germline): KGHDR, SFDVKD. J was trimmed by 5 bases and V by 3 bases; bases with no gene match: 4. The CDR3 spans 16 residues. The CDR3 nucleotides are TGTGCCACCAGTGATCCCCGGACTAGCGGGAGAGATACGCAGTATTTT. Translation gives CATSDPRTSGRDTQYF.

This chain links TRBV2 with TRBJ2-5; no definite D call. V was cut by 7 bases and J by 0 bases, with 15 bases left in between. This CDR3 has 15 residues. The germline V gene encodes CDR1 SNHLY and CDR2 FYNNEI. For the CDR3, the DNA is TGTGCCAGCAAGTCGCGTCAGGCGTACCAAGAGACCCAGTACTTC. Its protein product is CASKSRQAYQETQYF.

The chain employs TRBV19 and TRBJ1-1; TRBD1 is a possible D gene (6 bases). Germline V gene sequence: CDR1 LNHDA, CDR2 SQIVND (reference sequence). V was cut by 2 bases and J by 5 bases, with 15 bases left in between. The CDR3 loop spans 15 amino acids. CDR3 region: CASSIPGGLRTEAFF. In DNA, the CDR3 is TGTGCCAGTAGTATACCGGGGGGCCTGAGGACTGAAGCTTTCTTT.

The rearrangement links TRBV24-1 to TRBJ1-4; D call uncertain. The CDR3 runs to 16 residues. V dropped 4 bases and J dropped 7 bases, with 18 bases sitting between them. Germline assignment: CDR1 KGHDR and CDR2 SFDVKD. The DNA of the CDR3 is TGTGCCACCAGTGACCACCGGGCCGCCCGGGGTGAAAAACTGTTTTTT. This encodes CATSDHRAARGEKLFF.

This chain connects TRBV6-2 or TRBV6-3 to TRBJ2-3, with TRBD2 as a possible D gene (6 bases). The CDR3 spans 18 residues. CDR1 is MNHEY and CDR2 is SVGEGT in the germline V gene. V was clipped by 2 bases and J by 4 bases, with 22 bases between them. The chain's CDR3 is CASSYRRGGGFVPDTQYF. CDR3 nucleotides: TGTGCCAGCAGTTACCGCCGGGGAGGCGGATTTGTCCCAGATACGCAGTATTTT.

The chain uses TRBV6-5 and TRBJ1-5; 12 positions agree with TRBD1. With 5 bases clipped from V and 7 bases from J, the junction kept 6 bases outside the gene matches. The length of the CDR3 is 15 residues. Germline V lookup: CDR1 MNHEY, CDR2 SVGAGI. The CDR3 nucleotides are TGTGCCAGCAGTCGTTTGGGACAGGGGGCGCAGCCCCAGCATTTT. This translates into CASSRLGQGAQPQHF.

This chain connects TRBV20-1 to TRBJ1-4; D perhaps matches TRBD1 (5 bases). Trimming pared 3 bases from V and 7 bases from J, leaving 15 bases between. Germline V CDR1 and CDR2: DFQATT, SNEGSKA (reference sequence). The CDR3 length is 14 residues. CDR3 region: CSASSTGQTEKLFF. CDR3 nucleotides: TGCAGTGCTAGTTCCACAGGACAAACTGAAAAACTGTTTTTT.